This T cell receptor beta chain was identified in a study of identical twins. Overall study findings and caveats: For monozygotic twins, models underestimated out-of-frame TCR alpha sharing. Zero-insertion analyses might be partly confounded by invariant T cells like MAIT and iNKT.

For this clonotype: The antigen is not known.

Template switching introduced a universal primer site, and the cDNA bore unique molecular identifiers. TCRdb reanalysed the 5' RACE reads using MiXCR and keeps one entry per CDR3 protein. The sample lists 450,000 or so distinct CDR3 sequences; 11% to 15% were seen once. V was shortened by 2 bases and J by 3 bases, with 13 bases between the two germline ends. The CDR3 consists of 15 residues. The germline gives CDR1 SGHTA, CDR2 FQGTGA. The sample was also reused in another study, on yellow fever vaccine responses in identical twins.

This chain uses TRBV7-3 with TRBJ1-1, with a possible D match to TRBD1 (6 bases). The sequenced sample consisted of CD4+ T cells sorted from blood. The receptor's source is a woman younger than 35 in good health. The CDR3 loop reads CASSLGGGRDTEAFF. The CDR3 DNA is TGTGCCAGCAGCTTAGGGGGCGGTAGAGACACTGAAGCTTTCTTT.